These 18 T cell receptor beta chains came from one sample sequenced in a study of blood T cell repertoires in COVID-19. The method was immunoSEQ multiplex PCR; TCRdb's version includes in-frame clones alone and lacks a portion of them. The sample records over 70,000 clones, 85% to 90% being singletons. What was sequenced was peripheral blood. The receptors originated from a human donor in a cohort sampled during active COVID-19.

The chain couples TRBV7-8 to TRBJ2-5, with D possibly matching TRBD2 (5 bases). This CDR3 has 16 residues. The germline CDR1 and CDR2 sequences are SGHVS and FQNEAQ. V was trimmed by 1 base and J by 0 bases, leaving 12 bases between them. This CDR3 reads CASSLGTSGNQETQYF. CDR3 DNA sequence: TGTGCCAGCAGCTTAGGGACCTCGGGGAACCAAGAGACCCAGTACTTC. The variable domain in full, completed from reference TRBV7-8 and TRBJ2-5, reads GAGVSQSPRYKVAKRGQDVALRCDPISGHVSLFWYQQALGQGPEFLTYFQNEAQLDKSGLPSDRFFAERPEGSVSTLKIQRTQQEDSAVYLCASSLGTSGNQETQYFGPGTRLLVL.

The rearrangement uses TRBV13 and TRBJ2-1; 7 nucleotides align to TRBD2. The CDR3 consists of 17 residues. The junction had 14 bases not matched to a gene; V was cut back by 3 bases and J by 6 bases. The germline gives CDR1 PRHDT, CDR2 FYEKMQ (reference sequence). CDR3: CASSFPLGWERGNEQFF. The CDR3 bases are TGTGCCAGCAGCTTCCCCCTCGGGTGGGAGCGGGGCAATGAGCAGTTCTTC.

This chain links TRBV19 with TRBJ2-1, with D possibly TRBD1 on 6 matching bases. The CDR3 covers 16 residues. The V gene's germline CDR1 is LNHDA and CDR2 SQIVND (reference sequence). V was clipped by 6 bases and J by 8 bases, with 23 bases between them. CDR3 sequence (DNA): TGTGCCAGTAGACGCACGGTGGGTGGGGGCTTGGATGAGCAGTTCTTC. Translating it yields CASRRTVGGGLDEQFF.

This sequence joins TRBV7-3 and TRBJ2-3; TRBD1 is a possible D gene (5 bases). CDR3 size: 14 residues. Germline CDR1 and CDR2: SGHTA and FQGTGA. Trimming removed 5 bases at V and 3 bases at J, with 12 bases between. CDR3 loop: CASSRQTGTDTQYF. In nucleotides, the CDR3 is TGTGCCAGCAGCCGACAGACCGGGACAGATACGCAGTATTTT.

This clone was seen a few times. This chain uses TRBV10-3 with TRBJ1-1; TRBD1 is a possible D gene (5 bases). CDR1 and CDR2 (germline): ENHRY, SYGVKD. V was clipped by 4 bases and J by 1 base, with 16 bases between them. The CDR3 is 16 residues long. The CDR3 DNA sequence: TGTGCCATCAGTGCTCTGGAGGGGTGGGAGAACACTGAAGCTTTCTTT. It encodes CAISALEGWENTEAFF.

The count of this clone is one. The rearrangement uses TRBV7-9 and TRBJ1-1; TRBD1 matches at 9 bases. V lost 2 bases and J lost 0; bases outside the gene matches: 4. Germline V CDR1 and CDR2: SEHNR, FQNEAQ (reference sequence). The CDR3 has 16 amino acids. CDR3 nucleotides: TGTGCCAGCAGCTTAACAGGGGGCAGGATGAACACTGAAGCTTTCTTT. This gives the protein CASSLTGGRMNTEAFF.

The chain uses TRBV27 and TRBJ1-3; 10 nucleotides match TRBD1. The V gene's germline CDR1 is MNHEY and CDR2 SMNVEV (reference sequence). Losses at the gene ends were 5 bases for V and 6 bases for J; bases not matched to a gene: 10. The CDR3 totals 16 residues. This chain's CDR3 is CASSKRQGAGENTIYF. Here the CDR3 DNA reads TGTGCCAGCAGTAAAAGACAGGGGGCGGGGGAAAACACCATATATTTT.

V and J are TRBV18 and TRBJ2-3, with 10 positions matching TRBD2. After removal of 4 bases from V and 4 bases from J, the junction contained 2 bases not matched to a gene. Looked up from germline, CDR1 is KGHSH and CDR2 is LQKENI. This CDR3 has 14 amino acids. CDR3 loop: CASSRGTSADTQYF. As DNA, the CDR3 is TGTGCCAGCTCACGCGGGACTAGCGCAGATACGCAGTATTTT. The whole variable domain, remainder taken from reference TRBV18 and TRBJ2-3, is NAGVMQNPRHLVRRRGQEARLRCSPMKGHSHVYWYRQLPEEGLKFMVYLQKENIIDESGMPKERFSAEFPKEGPSILRIQQVVRGDSAAYFCASSRGTSADTQYFGPGTRLTVL.

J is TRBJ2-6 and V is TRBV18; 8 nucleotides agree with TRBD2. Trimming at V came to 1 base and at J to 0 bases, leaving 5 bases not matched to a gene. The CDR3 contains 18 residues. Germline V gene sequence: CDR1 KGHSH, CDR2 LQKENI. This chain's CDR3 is CASSPRGLAGSGANVLTF. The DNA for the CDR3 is TGTGCCAGCTCACCACGCGGACTAGCAGGCTCTGGGGCCAACGTCCTGACTTTC. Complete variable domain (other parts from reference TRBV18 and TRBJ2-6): NAGVMQNPRHLVRRRGQEARLRCSPMKGHSHVYWYRQLPEEGLKFMVYLQKENIIDESGMPKERFSAEFPKEGPSILRIQQVVRGDSAAYFCASSPRGLAGSGANVLTFGAGSRLTVL.

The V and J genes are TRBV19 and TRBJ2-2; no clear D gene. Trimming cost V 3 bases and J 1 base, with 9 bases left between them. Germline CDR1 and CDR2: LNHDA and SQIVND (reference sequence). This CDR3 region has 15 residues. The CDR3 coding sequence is TGTGCCAGTAGTATCCTCCGTATGAACACCGGGGAGCTGTTTTTT. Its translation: CASSILRMNTGELFF.

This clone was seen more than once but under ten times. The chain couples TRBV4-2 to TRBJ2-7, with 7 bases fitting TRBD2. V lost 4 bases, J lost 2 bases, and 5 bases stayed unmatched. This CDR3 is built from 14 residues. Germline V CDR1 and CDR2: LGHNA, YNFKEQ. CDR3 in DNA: TGTGCCAGCAGCCCCCTCGGGACTACCTACGAGCAGTACTTC. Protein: CASSPLGTTYEQYF.

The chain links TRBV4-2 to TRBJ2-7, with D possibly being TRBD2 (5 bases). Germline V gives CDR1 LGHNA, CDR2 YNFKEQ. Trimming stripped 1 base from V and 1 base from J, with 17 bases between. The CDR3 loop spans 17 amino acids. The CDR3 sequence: CASSQGISAGRSYEQYF. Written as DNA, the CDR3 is TGTGCCAGCAGCCAAGGTATATCGGCGGGTCGTTCCTACGAGCAGTACTTC.

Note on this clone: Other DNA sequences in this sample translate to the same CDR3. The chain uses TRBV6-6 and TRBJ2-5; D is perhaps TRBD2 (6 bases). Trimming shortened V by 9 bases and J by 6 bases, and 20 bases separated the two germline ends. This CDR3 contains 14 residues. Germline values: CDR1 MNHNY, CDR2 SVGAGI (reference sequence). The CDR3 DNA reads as TGTGCCAGTAGCCCCAACCCAGGCGGGAAGACCCAGTACTTC. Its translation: CASSPNPGGKTQYF.

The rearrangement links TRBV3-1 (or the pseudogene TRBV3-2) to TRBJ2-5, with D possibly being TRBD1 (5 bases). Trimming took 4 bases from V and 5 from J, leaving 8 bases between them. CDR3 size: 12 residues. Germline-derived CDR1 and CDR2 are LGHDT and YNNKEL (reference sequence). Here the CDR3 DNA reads TGTGCCAGCAGCCCCTCAGGGGAGACCCAGTACTTC. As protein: CASSPSGETQYF.

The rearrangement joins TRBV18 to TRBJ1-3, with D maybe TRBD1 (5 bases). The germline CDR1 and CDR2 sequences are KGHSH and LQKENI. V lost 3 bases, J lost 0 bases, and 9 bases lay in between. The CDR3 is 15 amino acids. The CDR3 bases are TGTGCCAGCTCACCCGACAGAGTCTCTGGAAACACCATATATTTT. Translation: CASSPDRVSGNTIYF.

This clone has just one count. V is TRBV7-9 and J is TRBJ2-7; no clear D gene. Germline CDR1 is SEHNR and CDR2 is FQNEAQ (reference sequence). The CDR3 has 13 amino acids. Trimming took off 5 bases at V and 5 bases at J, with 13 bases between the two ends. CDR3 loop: CASSPPAEHEQYF. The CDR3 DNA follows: TGTGCCAGCAGCCCCCCTGCGGAGCACGAGCAGTACTTC. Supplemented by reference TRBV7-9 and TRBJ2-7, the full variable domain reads DTGVSQNPRHKITKRGQNVTFRCDPISEHNRLYWYRQTLGQGPEFLTYFQNEAQLEKSRLLSDRFSAERPKGSFSTLEIQRTEQGDSAMYLCASSPPAEHEQYFGPGTRLTVT.

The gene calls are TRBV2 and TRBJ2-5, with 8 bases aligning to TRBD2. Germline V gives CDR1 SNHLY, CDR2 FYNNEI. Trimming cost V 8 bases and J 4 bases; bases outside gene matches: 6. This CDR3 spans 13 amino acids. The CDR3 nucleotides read TGTGCCAGCGGATCCCTAGCGGGAGAGACCCAGTACTTC. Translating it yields CASGSLAGETQYF. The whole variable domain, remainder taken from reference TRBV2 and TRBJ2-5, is EPEVTQTPSHQVTQMGQEVILRCVPISNHLYFYWYRQILGQKVEFLVSFYNNEISEKSEIFDDQFSVERPDGSNFTLKIRSTKLEDSAMYFCASGSLAGETQYFGPGTRLLVL.

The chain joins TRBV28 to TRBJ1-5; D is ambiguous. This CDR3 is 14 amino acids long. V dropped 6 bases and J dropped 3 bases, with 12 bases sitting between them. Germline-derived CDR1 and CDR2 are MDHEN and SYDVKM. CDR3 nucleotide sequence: TGTGCCAGCAGCATCGGAGGGCCCAATCAGCCCCAGCATTTT. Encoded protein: CASSIGGPNQPQHF.